Listed here are 30 T cell receptor beta chains from one sample, sequenced in a study of T cell responses to AZD1222 COVID-19 vaccine. The repertoire was sequenced with immunoSEQ multiplex PCR; TCRdb's copy has only in-frame clones and lacks some. The table includes approximately 100,000 clones, around nine tenths detected once. Sequencing was performed on peripheral blood, taken on day 0 of AZD1222 vaccination. Receptors were obtained from an adult in good health.

V usage is TRBV3-1 (or the pseudogene TRBV3-2) and J usage is TRBJ2-2, with 7 bases lining up with TRBD1. Germline trimming cut 6 bases from V and 10 bases from J; bases unmatched to any gene: 11. The CDR3 runs 14 residues. From germline, CDR1 is LGHDT and CDR2 YNNKEL (reference sequence). CDR3 protein: CASSPRTGRSELFF. The CDR3 nucleotides are TGTGCCAGCAGTCCCCGGACAGGCCGTTCGGAGCTGTTTTTT.

The V call is TRBV3-1 (or the pseudogene TRBV3-2), the J call TRBJ2-1, with D possibly being TRBD1 (5 bases). The length of the CDR3 is 15 residues. Germline-derived CDR1 and CDR2 are LGHDT and YNNKEL (reference sequence). Trimming took 0 bases from V and 9 from J, leaving 15 bases between them. The chain's CDR3 is CASSQEGPLLSEQFF. The CDR3 DNA follows: TGTGCCAGCAGCCAAGAGGGGCCATTACTTTCTGAGCAGTTCTTC.

A note on this clone: Other DNA sequences in the sample encode the same CDR3. The V and J genes are TRBV30 and TRBJ1-1, with D unresolved. CDR3 size: 13 residues. The V gene lost 0 bases and the J gene lost 3 bases, with 8 bases spanning the gap. CDR1 GTSNPN and CDR2 SVGIG come from the germline V gene (reference sequence). The CDR3 loop is CAWSVLRDTEAFF. In DNA, the CDR3 is TGTGCCTGGAGTGTATTGCGGGACACTGAAGCTTTCTTT.

The V gene is TRBV7-6, the J gene TRBJ2-1, with D perhaps matching TRBD2 (7 bases). The length of the CDR3 is 16 residues. The germline V and J ends were trimmed by 1 base and 6 bases, with 16 bases remaining between them. CDR1 is SGHVS, CDR2 FNYEAQ, per germline. The CDR3 here is CASSLGGGGASNEQFF. The CDR3 bases are TGTGCCAGCAGCTTAGGAGGGGGGGGTGCCTCCAATGAGCAGTTCTTC.

DNA for the CDR3: TGTGCCAGCTCAAGATCAGGGGCACTAGCGGGGTTCACAGATACGCAGTATTTT. This encodes CASSRSGALAGFTDTQYF. The J gene is TRBJ2-3, the V gene TRBV5-6, with 10 bases identical to TRBD2. The CDR3 is 18 residues long. Losses at the gene ends were 7 bases for V and 2 bases for J; bases not matched to a gene: 16. Germline CDR1 SGHDT, CDR2 YYEEEE.

The chain links TRBV6-2 or TRBV6-3 to TRBJ2-5; D may be TRBD2 (6 bases). Germline assignment: CDR1 MNHEY and CDR2 SVGEGT. V lost 2 bases and J lost 2, with 12 bases in between. This CDR3 comprises 15 residues. The chain's CDR3 is CASSYRTSRQETQYF. For the CDR3, the DNA is TGTGCCAGCAGTTACAGAACTAGCCGACAAGAGACCCAGTACTTC.

The rearrangement joins TRBV7-2 to TRBJ1-1, with TRBD1 matching 7 bases. Germline CDR1 SGHTA, CDR2 FQGNSA. This CDR3 contains 13 residues. J lost 7 bases, V lost 5 bases, and 7 bases had no gene match. The CDR3 DNA is TGTGCCAGCAGCCCCGGGACAGTATATGAAGCTTTCTTT. This encodes CASSPGTVYEAFF.

This clone came up once. The DNA of the CDR3 is TGTGCCAGCAGCTTAGGGGGCTCATCCCATGAGCAGTTCTTC. It codes for CASSLGGSSHEQFF. The chain joins TRBV11-3 to TRBJ2-1; TRBD1 is a possible D gene (5 bases). The CDR3 is made up of 14 amino acids. The germline gives CDR1 SGHNT, CDR2 YENEEA. Trimming removed 1 base from V and 8 bases from J, with 12 bases in between.

This clone was seen a few times. The CDR3 protein is CASSQGTGGNTIYF. The DNA of the CDR3 is TGTGCCAGCTCACAAGGGACAGGTGGAAACACCATATATTTT. The rearrangement uses TRBV18 and TRBJ1-3; 8 bases line up with TRBD1. Losses at the gene ends were 4 bases for V and 3 bases for J; bases not matched to a gene: 2. CDR1 is KGHSH, CDR2 LQKENI, per germline. The CDR3 totals 14 residues. The variable domain in full, with the rest retrieved from reference TRBV18 and TRBJ1-3, is NAGVMQNPRHLVRRRGQEARLRCSPMKGHSHVYWYRQLPEEGLKFMVYLQKENIIDESGMPKERFSAEFPKEGPSILRIQQVVRGDSAAYFCASSQGTGGNTIYFGEGSWLTVV.

This clone was seen once. The rearrangement joins TRBV12-3 or TRBV12-4 to TRBJ1-2; D unresolved. The CDR3 consists of 13 residues. The V end was cut by 7 bases, the J end by 1 base, with 10 bases between. CDR3 residues: CASTSGNNYGYTF. The DNA of the CDR3 is TGTGCCAGCACCTCGGGCAATAACTATGGCTACACCTTC.

The chain combines TRBV19 with TRBJ1-5; D is ambiguous. V was shortened by 2 bases and J by 3 bases, with 2 bases between the two germline ends. The CDR3 covers 12 residues. CDR1 LNHDA and CDR2 SQIVND come from the germline V gene (reference sequence). The CDR3: CASSIFNQPQHF. DNA of the CDR3: TGTGCCAGTAGTATATTCAATCAGCCCCAGCATTTT.

CDR3 sequence: CASSSGLRVNEQFF. CDR3 DNA: TGTGCCAGCAGTTCGGGACTACGGGTCAATGAGCAGTTCTTC. This chain connects TRBV6-2 or TRBV6-3 to TRBJ2-1, with 7 bases matching TRBD2. The V and J ends lost 4 bases and 6 bases, in that order; junction bases with no gene match: 6. Per germline, CDR1 MNHEY and CDR2 SVGEGT. This CDR3 comprises 14 residues.

This rearrangement joins TRBV5-1 to TRBJ1-3; no reliable D call. Trimming shortened V by 0 bases and J by 2 bases, and 9 bases separated the two germline ends. Germline values: CDR1 SGHRS, CDR2 YFSETQ. This CDR3 is built from 15 residues. CDR3 residues: CASSLDSITGNTIYF. CDR3 nucleotides: TGCGCCAGCAGCTTGGACAGTATTACTGGAAACACCATATATTTT.

The V and J genes are TRBV9 and TRBJ2-2; the match to TRBD2 covers 8 bases. CDR3 length: 14 residues. After removal of 4 bases from V and 6 bases from J, the junction contained 5 bases not matched to a gene. Per the germline V gene, CDR1 is SGDLS and CDR2 is YYNGEE. The chain's CDR3 is CASSPSGGAGELFF. DNA for the CDR3: TGTGCCAGCAGCCCTTCGGGGGGGGCCGGGGAGCTGTTTTTT.

The table lists this clone with a few counts. This chain links TRBV7-2 with TRBJ2-7, with D tentatively TRBD1 (6 bases). Per the germline V gene, CDR1 is SGHTA and CDR2 is FQGNSA. The CDR3 is 13 amino acids. Trimming took off 1 base at V and 6 bases at J, with 10 bases between the two ends. The CDR3: CASSLGVGGEQYF. The CDR3 DNA reads as TGTGCCAGCAGCTTAGGGGTAGGGGGCGAGCAGTACTTC.

The V gene is TRBV6-2 or TRBV6-3, the J gene TRBJ2-7; perhaps D is TRBD1 or TRBD2 (6 bases each). In germline, CDR1 is MNHEY, CDR2 SVGEGT. Trimming removed 5 bases at V and 0 bases at J, with 14 bases between. This CDR3 contains 15 residues. This CDR3 is CASSEGGYDSYEQYF. For the CDR3, the DNA is TGTGCCAGCAGTGAGGGGGGTTACGACTCCTACGAGCAGTACTTC.

V is TRBV6-2 or TRBV6-3 and J is TRBJ2-1, with TRBD2 as a possible D gene (6 bases). The CDR3 totals 16 residues. Trimming pared 6 bases from V and 2 bases from J, leaving 17 bases between. The germline V gene encodes CDR1 MNHEY and CDR2 SVGEGT. CDR3 sequence reads: CASSRSWGGPYNEQFF. The CDR3 coding sequence is TGTGCCAGCAGCCGTAGCTGGGGAGGCCCCTACAATGAGCAGTTCTTC.

This clone was recorded a few times. The CDR3 region has the DNA TGTGCCAGCAGCTTAGCCGGGGTTGGTGAAAAACTGTTTTTT. It specifies CASSLAGVGEKLFF. The genes are TRBV7-8 and TRBJ1-4; D remains unclear. The CDR3 runs 14 residues. Trimming removed 0 bases at V and 7 bases at J, with 9 bases between. The germline V gene encodes CDR1 SGHVS and CDR2 FQNEAQ. Drawing the rest from reference TRBV7-8 and TRBJ1-4, the complete variable domain is GAGVSQSPRYKVAKRGQDVALRCDPISGHVSLFWYQQALGQGPEFLTYFQNEAQLDKSGLPSDRFFAERPEGSVSTLKIQRTQQEDSAVYLCASSLAGVGEKLFFGSGTQLSVL.

V is TRBV4-1 and J is TRBJ1-5, with TRBD1 matching 10 bases. The CDR3 covers 17 residues. J was trimmed by 2 bases and V by 0 bases; bases with no gene match: 4. Germline V gene data show CDR1 as MGHRA and CDR2 as YSYEKL. The CDR3 here is CASSQDWDRGGNQPQHF. CDR3 sequence (DNA): TGCGCCAGCAGCCAAGATTGGGACAGGGGTGGCAATCAGCCCCAGCATTTT.

The gene calls are TRBV9 and TRBJ2-1, with D possibly matching TRBD1 (6 bases). Germline values: CDR1 SGDLS, CDR2 YYNGEE. CDR3 length: 14 amino acids. V was clipped by 0 bases and J by 9 bases, with 13 bases between them. The CDR3 sequence: CASSVDPQDSEQFF. CDR3 nucleotide sequence: TGTGCCAGCAGCGTAGATCCCCAGGACAGTGAGCAGTTCTTC.

CDR3 in amino acids: CASSPTSVTPYYNEQFF. CDR3 sequence (DNA): TGTGCCAGCTCACCGACTAGCGTTACTCCCTACTACAATGAGCAGTTCTTC. V usage is TRBV18 and J usage is TRBJ2-1; 8 positions agree with TRBD2. The V gene end was trimmed by 3 bases and the J gene end by 3 bases; junction bases not matched to a gene: 10. The CDR3 has 17 residues. CDR1 is KGHSH, CDR2 LQKENI, per germline. The variable domain in full, completed from reference TRBV18 and TRBJ2-1, reads NAGVMQNPRHLVRRRGQEARLRCSPMKGHSHVYWYRQLPEEGLKFMVYLQKENIIDESGMPKERFSAEFPKEGPSILRIQQVVRGDSAAYFCASSPTSVTPYYNEQFFGPGTRLTVL.

The gene calls are TRBV6-6 and TRBJ2-5; D gene unclear. Germline CDR1 is MNHNY and CDR2 is SVGAGI (reference sequence). V gave up 4 bases and J gave up 3 bases, with 6 bases separating them. The CDR3 length is 12 residues. The CDR3 spells CASSLQKETQYF. CDR3 in DNA: TGTGCCAGCAGTTTGCAGAAAGAGACCCAGTACTTC.

The chain recombines TRBV5-6 with TRBJ2-2; 8 nucleotides agree with TRBD2. The ends lost 4 bases at V and 3 bases at J; junction bases unmatched: 8. This CDR3 contains 16 residues. The germline gives CDR1 SGHDT, CDR2 YYEEEE. CDR3 coding DNA: TGTGCCAGCAGCATACCCCGGGGGGGCGACACCGGGGAGCTGTTTTTT. It yields the protein CASSIPRGGDTGELFF.

The chain recombines TRBV7-2 with TRBJ1-2; D might be TRBD1 (5 bases). The CDR3 length is 17 residues. CDR1 and CDR2 from the germline V gene are SGHTA and FQGNSA. Trimming took off 1 base at V and 7 bases at J, with 22 bases between the two ends. The CDR3 here is CASSLVGGTTQKVGYTF. CDR3 DNA: TGTGCCAGCAGCTTAGTCGGCGGGACGACCCAGAAGGTTGGCTACACCTTC.

Turning to this clone: A read error may explain this, as a much larger clone is one base away. The rearrangement joins TRBV6-5 to TRBJ2-2; no definite D call. The CDR3 has 12 amino acids. Germline-derived CDR1 and CDR2 are MNHEY and SVGAGI. Deletions cut 1 base from V and 7 bases from J, with 4 bases between. The CDR3 DNA sequence: TGTGCCAGCAGTTACTTGGGCGGGGAGCTGTTTTTT. Amino acid sequence: CASSYLGGELFF.

This clone was counted between two and nine times. This rearrangement joins TRBV5-1 to TRBJ1-1, with D unclear. The germline V gene encodes CDR1 SGHRS and CDR2 YFSETQ. The CDR3 loop spans 13 amino acids. Deletions cut 2 bases from V and 1 base from J, with 6 bases between. CDR3 DNA: TGCGCCAGCAGCTTTATGGCGAACACTGAAGCTTTCTTT. Protein sequence: CASSFMANTEAFF.

This clone occurred once. The rearrangement uses TRBV5-6 and TRBJ1-1; 9 positions match TRBD1. Trimming removed 6 bases from V and 4 bases from J; junction bases left unmatched: 16. There are 17 residues in the CDR3. Germline CDR1 and CDR2: SGHDT and YYEEEE. The DNA of the CDR3 is TGTGCCAGCATCGTGGGACAGGGTCTCGCAGGGGGCACTGAAGCTTTCTTT. It is translated as CASIVGQGLAGGTEAFF.

The chain couples TRBV4-1 to TRBJ2-5; D may be TRBD1 (6 bases). The V and J ends lost 1 base and 7 bases respectively, with 13 bases between them. The CDR3 spans 14 residues. The germline V gene encodes CDR1 MGHRA and CDR2 YSYEKL. The CDR3 region is CASSQVGGLGTQYF. The DNA for the CDR3 is TGCGCCAGCAGCCAAGTAGGGGGTTTAGGGACCCAGTACTTC.

The rearrangement links TRBV9 to TRBJ1-6; TRBD1 is a possible D gene (5 bases). The germline gives CDR1 SGDLS, CDR2 YYNGEE. V was pared by 0 bases and J by 7 bases, with 8 bases between. The CDR3 consists of 14 residues. The CDR3 sequence is CASSVVQENSPLHF. The CDR3 DNA follows: TGTGCCAGCAGCGTAGTACAGGAGAATTCACCCCTCCACTTT.

This clone occurred a few times. The J gene is TRBJ2-2, the V gene TRBV24-1, with D unresolved. The CDR3 totals 12 residues. The V end lost 5 bases, the J end lost 6 bases, and 6 bases lay between the germline ends. Germline loops: CDR1 KGHDR, CDR2 SFDVKD. CDR3 region: CATSGWAGELFF. CDR3 DNA: TGTGCCACCAGTGGATGGGCCGGGGAGCTGTTTTTT.